The 32 T cell receptor beta chains below were found in one sample sequenced in a study of regulatory T cells in long-lasting Graves disease. Building of the TCR beta libraries involved iRepertoire HTBI primers and Arm-PCR of CDR3 regions. A single record per CDR3 protein comes from TCRdb applying MiXCR to the multiplex PCR reads. The sample shows some 350,000 distinct CDR3 sequences, under 20% of them seen only once. Time point reported: newly diagnosed GD, antithyroid drugs for less than 3 months. Generation of the TCR library employed RNA extracted from PBMCs. The same data also went into a second study, on T cells in Graves' hyperthyroidism and ophthalmopathy.

This material consisted of peripheral blood mononuclear cells (PBMCs), taken at new diagnosis, from a patient treated with antithyroid drugs. All receptors derive from a young woman with Graves disease.

This clonotype was seen more than once but under ten times. This chain links TRBV20-1 with TRBJ2-5; D unclear. This CDR3 region has 12 residues. Germline V gene sequence: CDR1 DFQATT, CDR2 SNEGSKA (reference sequence). Trimming left V 3 bases short and J 2 bases short, with 7 bases between. The CDR3 DNA is TGCAGTGCTAGTCCGAAACAAGAGACCCAGTACTTC. Translated, it gives CSASPKQETQYF.

Comments on this clonotype: The germline gene is not matched at one end of the junction; a read error may be the cause. The gene calls are TRBV6-2 or TRBV6-3 and TRBJ2-4; D uncertain. CDR3 length: 13 amino acids. Per germline, CDR1 MNHEY and CDR2 SVGEGT. The CDR3 DNA is TGTGCCATCAGTGAGGATGACTTAAATCAACAGTACTTC. Amino acid sequence: CAISEDDLNQQYF.

This clonotype was detected only a few times. At one end the junction does not follow the germline gene, possibly because of a read error. This chain connects TRBV10-1 to TRBJ2-1; D gene unclear. CDR1 is WNHNN, CDR2 SYGVQD, per germline (reference sequence). This CDR3 has 17 residues. CDR3 region: CASSESIRPGSYNGQFF. For the CDR3, the DNA is TGCGCCAGCAGTGAGTCGATTCGCCCAGGCTCCTACAATGGGCAGTTCTTC.

Many counts were recorded for this clonotype. V is TRBV30 and J is TRBJ2-2; weak D call: TRBD2 (6 bases). CDR1 and CDR2 (germline): GTSNPN, SVGIG (reference sequence). The V and J ends lost 0 bases and 3 bases respectively, with 11 bases between them. The CDR3 runs 15 residues. CDR3 residues: CAWSVTGADTGELFF. CDR3 DNA: TGTGCCTGGAGTGTAACGGGAGCGGACACCGGGGAGCTGTTTTTT.

The table lists this clonotype with a few counts. One base away lies a much larger clone, so this may be a sequencing read error. The J gene is TRBJ2-3, the V gene TRBV2, with 9 nucleotides matching TRBD1. CDR3 length: 15 amino acids. Germline CDR1 SNHLY, CDR2 FYNNEI. CDR3: CASSEGTGGTDTRYF. CDR3 DNA: TGTGCCAGCAGTGAGGGAACAGGGGGCACAGATACGCGGTATTTT.

Many counts were recorded for this clonotype. The chain has TRBV30 and TRBJ1-5, with D tentatively TRBD1 (5 bases). Trimming pared 4 bases from V and 7 bases from J, leaving 20 bases between. The CDR3 sequence is 15 residues long. Germline assignment: CDR1 GTSNPN and CDR2 SVGIG (reference sequence). The CDR3 loop is CAWKQPGREAQPQHF. In nucleotides, the CDR3 is TGTGCCTGGAAGCAACCCGGCAGGGAGGCACAGCCCCAGCATTTT.

The rearrangement links TRBV11-2 to TRBJ2-5, with 8 bases lining up with TRBD1. CDR1 and CDR2 (germline): SGHAT, FQNNGV. The CDR3 contains 14 residues. Germline trimming cut 3 bases from V and 5 bases from J; bases unmatched to any gene: 5. The DNA of the CDR3 is TGTGCCAGCAGCTTCCGCCGGGACAGGGAGACCCAGTACTTC. Its protein product is CASSFRRDRETQYF.

In this sample, this clonotype turned up many times. The V gene is TRBV5-1, the J gene TRBJ2-1; 7 bases map to TRBD2. The germline CDR1 and CDR2 sequences are SGHRS and YFSETQ. The ends lost 7 bases at V and 5 bases at J; junction bases unmatched: 6. The CDR3 length is 13 residues. CDR3 nucleotides: TGCGCCAGCCCCGGGACTAACCACAATGAGCAGTTCTTC. Encoded protein: CASPGTNHNEQFF.

This clonotype was observed at least ten times. The V gene is TRBV2, the J gene TRBJ2-1; TRBD2 matches 13 bases. CDR1 and CDR2 from the germline V gene are SNHLY and FYNNEI. V lost 9 bases to trimming and J lost 8 bases; unmatched junction nucleotides: 4. The CDR3 is 13 residues long. The CDR3 reads CARGLAGAHEQFF. CDR3 in DNA: TGTGCCAGAGGACTAGCGGGAGCCCATGAGCAGTTCTTC.

There are many counts of this clonotype. The CDR3 bases are TGTGCCAGCAGTTTGTTAGGCGGGGGGGCCGGTGAGCAGTTCTTC. It translates to CASSLLGGGAGEQFF. V is TRBV28 and J is TRBJ2-1, with 9 bases aligning to TRBD2. Germline lookup yields CDR1 MDHEN and CDR2 SYDVKM. The CDR3 sequence is 15 residues long. Trimming removed 3 bases from V and 9 bases from J; junction bases left unmatched: 9.

A remark on this clonotype: This may be a read error: a much more frequent sequence differs by one nucleotide. The rearrangement uses TRBV5-1 and TRBJ2-7, with 8 nucleotides matching TRBD2. CDR1 is SGHRS, CDR2 YFSETQ, per germline. V lost 4 bases, J lost 4 bases, and 4 bases stayed unmatched. The CDR3 extends over 13 amino acids. CDR3 residues: CASSSGSQYEQYF. DNA of the CDR3: TGCGCCAGCAGCAGCGGGAGTCAATACGAGCAGTACTTC.

A single count supports this clonotype. The chain joins TRBV14 to TRBJ1-1, with 8 bases fitting TRBD1. The CDR3 extends over 13 amino acids. Germline V gene data show CDR1 as SGHDN and CDR2 as FVKESK. Trimming took 6 bases from V and 5 from J; bases not matched to a gene: 5. CDR3 region: CASRARGQTEAFF. The CDR3 DNA follows: TGTGCCAGCAGGGCCAGGGGGCAGACTGAAGCTTTCTTT.

At least ten counts were recorded for this clonotype. The chain has TRBV9 and TRBJ1-1; 8 bases fit TRBD1. CDR1 is SGDLS and CDR2 is YYNGEE in the germline V gene. The CDR3 runs 17 residues. Trimming at V came to 1 base and at J to 3 bases, leaving 11 bases not matched to a gene. The CDR3: CASSVSHRGIGYTEAFF. The CDR3 bases are TGTGCCAGCAGCGTATCACACAGGGGGATTGGGTACACTGAAGCTTTCTTT.

This clonotype was seen at least ten times. The chain uses TRBV28 and TRBJ1-1; D is possibly TRBD1 (5 bases). With 3 bases removed from V and 1 base from J, the gap between germline ends came to 18 bases. CDR1 is MDHEN and CDR2 is SYDVKM in the germline V gene. The CDR3 runs to 17 residues. CDR3 residues: CASSFVGQGVPNTEAFF. The CDR3 DNA is TGTGCCAGCAGTTTCGTCGGGCAGGGAGTACCGAACACTGAAGCTTTCTTT. The full variable domain, rest sourced from reference TRBV28 and TRBJ1-1, is DVKVTQSSRYLVKRTGEKVFLECVQDMDHENMFWYRQDPGLGLRLIYFSYDVKMKEKGDIPEGYSVSREKKERFSLILESASTNQTSMYLCASSFVGQGVPNTEAFFGQGTRLTVV.

This clonotype was detected many times. This chain uses TRBV5-1 with TRBJ1-6; the D gene is possibly TRBD1 (5 bases). This CDR3 comprises 16 residues. Germline lookup yields CDR1 SGHRS and CDR2 YFSETQ. V gave up 4 bases and J gave up 4 bases, with 15 bases separating them. CDR3 protein: CASSQNGQDYNSPLHF. The CDR3, as DNA: TGCGCCAGCAGCCAGAACGGACAAGATTATAATTCACCCCTCCACTTT.

This clonotype showed up many times. The rearrangement uses TRBV20-1 and TRBJ2-1, with 11 bases fitting TRBD2. The germline gives CDR1 DFQATT, CDR2 SNEGSKA (reference sequence). V was clipped by 6 bases and J by 5 bases; unmatched bases: 9. This CDR3 is 15 amino acids long. CDR3 nucleotide sequence: TGCAGTGCCAGGGACGGGACTAGCGGACACAATGAGCAGTTCTTC. Its translation: CSARDGTSGHNEQFF.

This clonotype was picked up many times. This chain links TRBV20-1 with TRBJ2-3, with D tentatively TRBD1 (5 bases). Germline CDR1 is DFQATT and CDR2 is SNEGSKA (reference sequence). V was cut by 6 bases and J by 3 bases, with 19 bases left in between. The CDR3 has 15 residues. The CDR3 spells CSADKRGAPTDTQYF. The CDR3 DNA is TGCAGTGCGGACAAGCGAGGAGCACCAACAGATACGCAGTATTTT.

This clonotype was recorded many times. V is TRBV28 and J is TRBJ2-1; 9 nucleotides match TRBD1. The CDR3 runs to 14 residues. V trimming: 3 bases; J trimming: 9 bases; junction bases outside the gene matches: 6. Germline-derived CDR1 and CDR2 are MDHEN and SYDVKM. CDR3 DNA: TGTGCCAGCAGTTTCGGGACAGGGAAAGTTGAGCAGTTCTTC. Translation gives CASSFGTGKVEQFF.

This clonotype was found many times. The DNA of the CDR3 is TGTGCCAGCAGCTTCCGAGGGCGAAGCTCCTACAATGAGCAGTTCTTC. Its translation is CASSFRGRSSYNEQFF. V and J are TRBV7-9 and TRBJ2-1, with D maybe TRBD2 (5 bases). The V end lost 3 bases, the J end lost 0 bases, and 12 bases lay between the germline ends. This CDR3 contains 16 residues. Germline CDR1 SEHNR, CDR2 FQNEAQ (reference sequence). The full variable domain, completed using reference TRBV7-9 and TRBJ2-1, is DTGVSQNPRHKITKRGQNVTFRCDPISEHNRLYWYRQTLGQGPEFLTYFQNEAQLEKSRLLSDRFSAERPKGSFSTLEIQRTEQGDSAMYLCASSFRGRSSYNEQFFGPGTRLTVL.

This clonotype was counted many times. This sequence joins TRBV15 and TRBJ1-2, with D possibly matching TRBD1 (5 bases). The germline V gene encodes CDR1 LNHNV and CDR2 YYDKDF (reference sequence). The CDR3 loop spans 15 amino acids. Trimming shortened V by 0 bases and J by 7 bases, and 15 bases separated the two germline ends. The CDR3 loop is CATSREGTMMGGYTF. The CDR3 nucleotides are TGTGCCACCAGCAGAGAAGGGACTATGATGGGTGGCTACACCTTC.

This clonotype was counted many times. The V gene is TRBV20-1, the J gene TRBJ2-5, with 10 bases identical to TRBD1. The CDR3 has 15 residues. Unmatched junction bases numbered 11, after V lost 6 bases and J lost 4 bases. From germline, CDR1 is DFQATT and CDR2 SNEGSKA (reference sequence). CDR3 protein: CSADMGQGPGETQYF. In nucleotides, the CDR3 is TGCAGTGCAGACATGGGACAGGGGCCGGGAGAGACCCAGTACTTC.

This clonotype was counted only a few times. J is TRBJ2-5 and V is TRBV12-3 or TRBV12-4, with D possibly TRBD2 on 5 matching bases. The CDR3 sequence is 16 residues long. Trimming removed 5 bases at V and 5 bases at J, with 21 bases between. The CDR3 bases are TGTGCCAGCAGTCCCCGCCCCCCCGGGAAGCTGGAGACCCAGTACTTC. Its translation is CASSPRPPGKLETQYF.

This clonotype occurred a few times. A read error may be the cause here, since a much bigger clone is one base away. The chain is built from TRBV3-1 and TRBJ2-5, with D possibly matching TRBD2 (7 bases). Per germline, CDR1 LGHDT and CDR2 YNNKEL (reference sequence). V was trimmed by 4 bases and J by 7 bases, leaving 25 bases between them. The CDR3 consists of 17 residues. The CDR3 sequence: CASSPLGPRGGAGTQYF. The CDR3 nucleotides read TGTGCCAGCAGCCCCCTTGGGCCTAGAGGGGGGGCCGGGACCCAGTACTTC.

This clonotype was recorded once. One junction end does not reproduce the germline sequence, and a read error may be involved. The CDR3 DNA follows: TGCGGAACTGGGACAGATCGCTATGGCTACACCTTC. The encoded protein is CGTGTDRYGYTF. The chain uses TRBV7-8 and TRBJ1-2; 7 nucleotides align to TRBD1. Germline-derived CDR1 and CDR2 are SGHVS and FQNEAQ. The length of the CDR3 is 12 residues.

The J gene is TRBJ2-2, the V gene TRBV5-1; possible D gene TRBD2, 5 bases. CDR1 is SGHRS and CDR2 is YFSETQ in the germline V gene. Trimming stripped 1 base from V and 2 bases from J, with 12 bases between. The CDR3 is 16 amino acids. The CDR3 loop reads CASSLNPGLNTGELFF. CDR3 nucleotides: TGCGCCAGCAGCTTGAATCCTGGACTCAACACCGGGGAGCTGTTTTTT.

The chain carries TRBV6-1 and TRBJ1-2; maybe TRBD1 (6 bases). CDR1 MNHNS and CDR2 SASEGT come from the germline V gene. The CDR3 has 13 amino acids. V lost 9 bases and J 1 base, leaving 12 bases between the germline ends. The CDR3 sequence: CASTGLHNYGYTF. CDR3 nucleotide sequence: TGTGCCAGTACAGGGCTCCATAACTATGGCTACACCTTC.

This clonotype was detected many times. The rearrangement uses TRBV28 and TRBJ1-1; no definite D call. The germline V gene has CDR1 MDHEN and CDR2 SYDVKM. The CDR3 contains 14 residues. V was pared by 3 bases and J by 6 bases, with 14 bases between. The CDR3 here is CASSFPPGGSEAFF. CDR3 in DNA: TGTGCCAGCAGTTTTCCCCCGGGTGGGTCTGAAGCTTTCTTT.

This clonotype came up many times. CDR3 amino acids: CASSEHVGTATEAFF. DNA for the CDR3: TGTGCCAGCAGTGAACACGTTGGGACAGCCACTGAAGCTTTCTTT. The chain is built from TRBV6-1 and TRBJ1-1; TRBD1 agrees at 7 bases. The trim removed 2 bases at V and 4 bases at J, leaving 7 bases unmatched. The CDR3 has 15 residues. Germline CDR1 and CDR2: MNHNS and SASEGT.

This clonotype was picked up many times. The chain is built from TRBV20-1 and TRBJ2-7, with 12 nucleotides matching TRBD1. The V gene end was trimmed by 6 bases and the J gene end by 4 bases; junction bases not matched to a gene: 10. The CDR3 length is 15 residues. Germline-derived CDR1 and CDR2 are DFQATT and SNEGSKA (reference sequence). The CDR3 sequence: CSARAGTGGRYEQYF. DNA of the CDR3: TGCAGTGCCCGGGCGGGGACAGGGGGCCGGTACGAGCAGTACTTC.

This sequence joins TRBV12-3 or TRBV12-4 and TRBJ1-3, with D possibly being TRBD1 (6 bases). The CDR3 has 15 residues. V was clipped by 6 bases and J by 0 bases, with 12 bases between them. The CDR3 protein is CASRGGRVSGNTIYF. In DNA form, the CDR3 reads TGTGCCAGCAGGGGGGGCAGGGTCTCTGGAAACACCATATATTTT.

This clonotype was counted at least ten times. This sequence joins TRBV2 and TRBJ1-1; D gene ambiguous. The V gene's germline CDR1 is SNHLY and CDR2 FYNNEI. The CDR3 covers 12 residues. The ends were cut back, 3 bases at V and 1 base at J, with 3 bases in the middle. As DNA, the CDR3 is TGTGCCAGCAGTGAGGGGAACACTGAAGCTTTCTTT. It specifies CASSEGNTEAFF.

The chain has TRBV27 and TRBJ1-1, with D unresolved. Trimming pared 0 bases from V and 5 bases from J, leaving 7 bases between. The CDR3 has 13 amino acids. Germline V CDR1 and CDR2: MNHEY, SMNVEV (reference sequence). CDR3: CASSLSDQTEAFF. Written as DNA, the CDR3 is TGTGCCAGCAGTTTATCGGATCAGACTGAAGCTTTCTTT.